The sequence of this T cell receptor (beta chain) was determined in a study of control samples from healthy donors and cancer patients. Generated by immunoSEQ multiplex PCR, the TCRdb table keeps only in-frame clones and is missing some. The sample has 150,000 to 200,000 clones, about 86% seen once. The TCR was taken from a woman in her twenties or thirties in good health. Specimen: blood.

For the CDR3, the DNA is TGTGCCAGCAGCTTAGTGTTTTCACCCCTCCACTTT. Amino acid sequence: CASSLVFSPLHF. The V and J genes are TRBV7-2 and TRBJ1-6; D ambiguous. Trimming stripped 1 base from V and 9 bases from J, with 4 bases between. The CDR3 loop spans 12 amino acids. CDR1 and CDR2 (germline): SGHTA, FQGNSA.